This T cell receptor beta chain was recorded in a study of blood T cell repertoires in COVID-19. This CDR3 is built from 15 residues. CDR1 is WSHSY and CDR2 is SAAADI in the germline V gene. J gave up 8 bases and V 3 bases, and 8 bases lay outside the gene matches. As processed by the authors: The assay estimated nucleated cells by amplifying reference gene primers. Clones were read by immunoSEQ multiplex PCR, and TCRdb kept only the in-frame ones, dropping some. That table gives V, J and clone size, and the DNA gave D and trimming. The sample consists of roughly 140,000 clones, 75% to 85% of them appearing once.

The clonotype was recovered from an older man who had recovered from COVID-19. The sample consisted of peripheral blood. The rearrangement uses TRBV10-2 and TRBJ1-5, with 9 bases lining up with TRBD1. The CDR3 sequence is CASSDNGQGWEPQHF. CDR3 bases: TGCGCCAGCAGTGACAATGGACAGGGGTGGGAGCCCCAGCATTTT.